The clone carrying this T cell receptor (beta chain) occurred a few times. The data originate from a study of T cells in Graves' hyperthyroidism and ophthalmopathy. The germline CDR1 and CDR2 sequences are LGHDT and YNNKEL (reference sequence). Trimming removed 0 bases from V and 8 bases from J, with 10 bases in between. The CDR3 has 13 residues. RNA transcripts served as the template for amplifying TCR beta CDR3 regions. First-round RT-PCR targeting the TCR CDR3 was performed with the HTBI primer set. MiXCR, applied by TCRdb to the multiplex PCR reads, yields one record per CDR3 protein. The sample has about 350,000 distinct CDR3 sequences; roughly a sixth are singletons. Before ophthalmopathy appeared, progressors gave blood at initial hyperthyroidism diagnosis.

The receptor was derived from a woman under 40 with Graves' hyperthyroidism that later progressed to Graves' ophthalmopathy. The sequenced sample consisted of blood. The gene calls are TRBV3-1 and TRBJ1-1; D is possibly TRBD1 (5 bases). DNA for the CDR3: TGTGCCAGCAGCCAAGAAAACAGGATCGAAGCTTTCTTT. Protein sequence: CASSQENRIEAFF.